Listed here is a single T cell receptor (beta chain). In this sample, this clonotype turned up many times. The antigen it recognizes is unknown. Base qualities are not at hand, and no much larger clone is one base apart. The data were obtained in a study of T-cell memory formation after mild COVID-19 (dated by TCRdb to about 2021). With respect to the entire study: Most TCR sequence clusters were specific to one of the two donors. Longitudinal TCRalpha and TCRbeta repertoire sequencing tracked T-cell clones expanding and contracting after mild COVID-19 in a couple of donors. The cohort comprised two young, previously healthy adult volunteers, one female and one male. What the authors observed across the whole study: Some responding clones were detected in pre-infection memory, which suggested that pre-existing cross-reactive memory T cells had joined the SARS-CoV-2 response. SARS-CoV-2 specificity was not confirmed for the second-wave clones peaking on day 37. Contracting CD4+ clones were located mainly in the CM and EM memory subsets, whereas CD8+ clones were found to be enriched in EMRA. Clones contracting from day 15 to 85 had balanced CD4/CD8 phenotypes, while a second wave expanding from day 15 to 37 was biased towards CD4+. The study covered only two mild cases, and larger cohorts including severe cases with pre-infection samples were considered necessary.

PBMCs were isolated by Ficoll-Paque density gradient centrifugation. Sequencer: Illumina NovaSeq 6000. Using 5'RACE with constant-segment primers, TCRalpha and TCRbeta cDNA libraries were constructed, with sample barcodes and unique molecular identifiers added in the process. Trizol reagent was used to extract RNA from every sample. The libraries were amplified in two PCR steps, and the second step added a second sample barcode and Illumina TruSeq adapters. Sequencing of the libraries was done on an Illumina NovaSeq, producing 2 x 150 bp paired-end reads. Processing in the source paper ran as follows. Demultiplexing of reads and collapsing into UMI-guided consensus sequences were performed with migec v1.2.7. Using mixcr v2.1.11, UMI consensuses were aligned to TRA and TRB V and J templates and then assembled into clonotypes. A clonotype was counted as expanded or contracted only if both edgeR and NoisET called the change significant, with noise models trained on biological replicates. For edgeR calls, the cutoffs were a false discovery rate-adjusted p below 0.01 and a log2 fold-change threshold of 1. As an exploratory analysis of dynamics, max-normalized trajectories of the 1000 most abundant clonotypes were examined by PCA with hierarchical clustering. Separately sequenced CD4+ and CD8+ repertoires were used to assign the CD4 or CD8 phenotype of responding clones. TCRdb's own reprocessing of the public reads used fastp at Q25 and MiXCR and kept productive beta chains. Identical CDR3 protein sequences are pooled into one entry, listed with their most common genes and DNA. The V and J calls come from TCRdb's annotation, not from the publication. This sample is represented by approximately 400,000 distinct CDR3 sequences; approximately 19% of them were singletons. The ten most abundant clones make up 20% to 25% of the sample.

From the cysteine up to the phenylalanine, the CDR3 has a length of 15 residues. Only the CDR3 region is kept as DNA, spanning 45 bases read in frame from base 1. Based on the germline V gene (reference sequence), the CDR1 and CDR2 sequences are SEHNR and FQNEAQ. V and J are trimmed by 5 bases and 4 bases, and the gene matches miss 9 bases of the junction. The receptor chain draws on TRBV7-9 and TRBJ1-1; a stretch of 8 junction bases matches TRBD1. Source material: PBMCs or a T cell subset sorted from them (not recorded which). This TCR derives from a man between 18 and 35 years old who had mild COVID-19 (a few samples of this study predate the infection). The sample titles of this study are shuffled in the database, so cell type and time point are left out; the donor was told from shared clones. The CDR3 region reads CASSERDRGATEAFF. The nucleotide sequence is TGTGCCAGCAGCGAGCGCGACAGGGGAGCCACTGAAGCTTTCTTT.